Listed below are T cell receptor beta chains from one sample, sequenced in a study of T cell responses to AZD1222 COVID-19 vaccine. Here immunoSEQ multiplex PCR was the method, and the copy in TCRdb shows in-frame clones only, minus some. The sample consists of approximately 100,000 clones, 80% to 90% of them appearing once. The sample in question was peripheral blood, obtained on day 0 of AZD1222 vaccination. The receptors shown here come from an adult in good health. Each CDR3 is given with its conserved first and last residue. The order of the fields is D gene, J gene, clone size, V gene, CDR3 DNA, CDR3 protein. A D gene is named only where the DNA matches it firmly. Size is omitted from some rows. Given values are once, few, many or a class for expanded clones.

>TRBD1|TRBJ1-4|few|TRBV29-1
TGCAGCGTTCCCCTGCAGGGGGCGGGTGAAAAACTGTTTTTT
CSVPLQGAGEKLFF
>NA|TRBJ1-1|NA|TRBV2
TGTGCCACTTCTCTAAGGGGGGGCGGGACTGAAGCTTTCTTT
CATSLRGGGTEAFF
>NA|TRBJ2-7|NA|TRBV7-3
TGTGCCAGCAGCTTAACCCCAGGGTCCTACGAGCAGTACTTC
CASSLTPGSYEQYF
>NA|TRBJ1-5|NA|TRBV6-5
TGTGCCAGCAGTTGGGATAGCAATCAGCCCCAGCATTTT
CASSWDSNQPQHF
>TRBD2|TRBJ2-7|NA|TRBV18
TGTGCCAGCCGACTAGCACCCTACGAGCAGTACTTC
CASRLAPYEQYF
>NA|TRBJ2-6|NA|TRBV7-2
TGTGCCAGCAGCTTAGCCGGAACAGGGATCTCTGGGGCCAACGTCCTGACTTTC
CASSLAGTGISGANVLTF
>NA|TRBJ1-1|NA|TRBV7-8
TGTGCCAGCAGCTTTTTATCTTCCCCATCAGAACAGAACACTGAAGCTTTCTTT
CASSFLSSPSEQNTEAFF
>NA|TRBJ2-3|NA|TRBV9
TGTGCCAGCAGCTTAGGGTATTCTAGCACAGATACGCAGTATTTT
CASSLGYSSTDTQYF
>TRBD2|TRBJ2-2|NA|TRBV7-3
TGTGCCAGCAGGCGGACTAGTCCAGCCGGGGAGCTGTTTTTT
CASRRTSPAGELFF
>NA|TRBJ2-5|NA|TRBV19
TGTGCCAGTAGTATACGAACTGGGCGACAAGAGACCCAGTACTTC
CASSIRTGRQETQYF
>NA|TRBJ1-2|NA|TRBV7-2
TGTGCCAGCAGCTCCACCAGGACAGTCTATGGCTACACCTTC
CASSSTRTVYGYTF
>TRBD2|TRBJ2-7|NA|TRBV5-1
TGCGCCAGCAGCTCGCTAGCGGGAGGGAGTGGGAACGAGCAGTACTTC
CASSSLAGGSGNEQYF
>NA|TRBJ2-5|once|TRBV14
TGTGCCAGCAGCCAAGGGGGGAGCCTTGGTAAAGAGACCCAGTACTTC
CASSQGGSLGKETQYF
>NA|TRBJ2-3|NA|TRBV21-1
TGTGCCAGCTTTAAAAAAAAGGGGGGAGGGCAGTCGGCAGATACGCAGTATTTT
CASFKKKGGGQSADTQYF
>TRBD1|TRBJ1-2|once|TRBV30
TGTGCCTGGAGTGTAGGGACAGGGGGCCACCCTTATGGCTACACCTTC
CAWSVGTGGHPYGYTF
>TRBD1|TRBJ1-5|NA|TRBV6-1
TGTGCCAGCAGTGATAAGGACAGGGGCAATCAGCCCCAGCATTTT
CASSDKDRGNQPQHF
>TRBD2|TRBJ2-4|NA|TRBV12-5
TGTGCTAGTGGTTTGGGGCGGGGGGCCCAGAACATTCAGTACTTC
CASGLGRGAQNIQYF
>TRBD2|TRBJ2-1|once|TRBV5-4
TGTGCCTACATTGGGGGCGGGAGGGCATACAATGAGCAGTTCTTC
CAYIGGGRAYNEQFF
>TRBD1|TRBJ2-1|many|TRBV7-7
TGTGCTAGCAGCTCTAAACCGGGACAGCCTGACAATGAGCAGTTCTTC
CASSSKPGQPDNEQFF
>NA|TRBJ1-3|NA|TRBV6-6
TGTGCCAGCAGTTACGACAGAGTCTCTGGAAACACCATATATTTT
CASSYDRVSGNTIYF
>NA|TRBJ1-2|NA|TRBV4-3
TGCGCCAGCAGCCAAGGTGTGGGCAGTGAGCTGCCTGGCTACACCTTC
CASSQGVGSELPGYTF
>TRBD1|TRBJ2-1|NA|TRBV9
TGTGCCAGCAGCGTAGGGGGACAGGGAATTTACAATGAGCAGTTCTTC
CASSVGGQGIYNEQFF
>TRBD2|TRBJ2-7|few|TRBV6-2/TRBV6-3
TGTGCCAGCAGTTACGGCGGACTAGCGGGCGAGGAGCAGTACTTC
CASSYGGLAGEEQYF
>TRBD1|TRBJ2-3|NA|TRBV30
TGTGCCTGGAGTCCTGGACAGGGGGCAACAGATACGCAGTATTTT
CAWSPGQGATDTQYF
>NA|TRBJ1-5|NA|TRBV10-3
TGTGCCATCAGTGACCGCCGGGACACCAATCAGCCCCAGCATTTT
CAISDRRDTNQPQHF
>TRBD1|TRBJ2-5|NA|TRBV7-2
TGTGCCAGCAGCCGGGACAGAAGAGAGACCCAGTACTTC
CASSRDRRETQYF
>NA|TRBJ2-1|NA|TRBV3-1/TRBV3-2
TGTGCCAGCAGCCAACTTACAGGGTCATTAGGCAATGAGCAGTTCTTC
CASSQLTGSLGNEQFF
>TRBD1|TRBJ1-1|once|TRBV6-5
TGTGCCAGCAGTTCCGGGACAGGGGGCAAGAATGAAGCTTTCTTT
CASSSGTGGKNEAFF
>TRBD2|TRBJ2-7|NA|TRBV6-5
TGTGCCAGCAGGTACTCTAGCGGACCCTCCTACGAGCAGTACTTC
CASRYSSGPSYEQYF
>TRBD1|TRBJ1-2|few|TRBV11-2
TGTGCCAGCAGCATGACAGGGCCCGGCTACACCTTC
CASSMTGPGYTF
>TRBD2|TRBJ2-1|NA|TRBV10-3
TGTGCCACCGATTCCGGGACTAGCGACCACAATGAGCAGTTCTTC
CATDSGTSDHNEQFF
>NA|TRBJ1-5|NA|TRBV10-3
TGTCCCCTAATCTCTAGAAGAGCTCATCAGCCCCAGCATTTT
CPLISRRAHQPQHF
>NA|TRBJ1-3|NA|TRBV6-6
TGTGCCAGCACTGGGGTAAACGAGGACACCATATATTTT
CASTGVNEDTIYF
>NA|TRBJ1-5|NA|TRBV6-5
TGTGCCAGCAGTTATGAGGGCAATCAGCCCCAGCATTTT
CASSYEGNQPQHF
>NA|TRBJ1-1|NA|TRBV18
TGTGCCAGCTCACCCATACAGGAAAGAACGGAAGCTTTCTTT
CASSPIQERTEAFF
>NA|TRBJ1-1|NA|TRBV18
TGTGCCAGCTCACAGGGCGACGTAGCTTTCTTT
CASSQGDVAFF
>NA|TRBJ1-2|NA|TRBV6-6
TGTGCCAGCACCCCCCCTGCTGGGCCTCGCGGTGGCTACACCTTC
CASTPPAGPRGGYTF
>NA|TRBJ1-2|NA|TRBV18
TGTGCCAGCTCACCAATGGAACAGAATGGCTACACCTTC
CASSPMEQNGYTF
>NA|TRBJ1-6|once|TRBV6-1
TGTGCCAGCAGGTTGAGCGGGAATTCACCCCTCCACTTT
CASRLSGNSPLHF
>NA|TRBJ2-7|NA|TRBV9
TGTGCCAGCAGCACTGGTTTGGCCGAGGAATACGAGCAGTACTTC
CASSTGLAEEYEQYF
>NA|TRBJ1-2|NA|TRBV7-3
TGTGCCAGCAGCCGTGGGGCTCAGGATGGCTACACCTTC
CASSRGAQDGYTF
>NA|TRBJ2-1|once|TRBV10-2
TGCGCCAGCAGTTTAAATGAGCAGTTCTTC
CASSLNEQFF
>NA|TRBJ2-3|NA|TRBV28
TGTGCCAGCAGTTCAAACTTGGGACTGGTCGACACAGATACGCAGTATTTT
CASSSNLGLVDTDTQYF
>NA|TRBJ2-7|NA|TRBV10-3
TGTGCCATCAGTGGGACTAACGAGCAGTACTTC
CAISGTNEQYF
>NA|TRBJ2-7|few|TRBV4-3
TGCGCCAGCAGCCCCGGGTCCGGAAGGTCGGCCTACGAGCAGTACTTC
CASSPGSGRSAYEQYF
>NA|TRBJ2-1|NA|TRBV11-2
TGTGCCAGCAGCTCCGGTGGGGCAGGCAAATACAATGAGCAGTTCTTC
CASSSGGAGKYNEQFF